This TCR beta chain derives from a study of T cell responses to AZD1222 COVID-19 vaccine. Study as a whole: Both about-4-week and about-12-week second-dose recipients were combined.

Some clones are missing from TCRdb's copy, which holds only in-frame ones; the method was immunoSEQ multiplex PCR. The data contain around 120,000 clones, around 96% of them singletons. With respect to this clone: The antigen is unknown.

This CDR3 is built from 12 residues. Trimming took 3 bases from V and 6 from J; bases not matched to a gene: 1. The germline V gene has CDR1 SNHLY and CDR2 FYNNEI. Whole-study findings and limits: Just a handful of AZD1222 recipients tested seropositive at baseline. Unmutated variant regions are reportedly the target of nearly half of TCRs that are spike-specific. Spike-specific TCRs gained breadth and depth after people received two AZD1222 doses.

This TCR derives from an adult in good health. The starting material was peripheral blood, obtained on day 0 of AZD1222 vaccination. The rearrangement uses TRBV2 and TRBJ1-2, with 7 bases fitting TRBD1. The CDR3 here is CASSETGNGYTF. CDR3 DNA: TGTGCCAGCAGTGAGACAGGGAATGGCTACACCTTC.